The 14 T cell receptor beta chains below all came from one sample that was sequenced in a study of CD8 T cells in ankylosing spondylitis. Using its own MiXCR run on the 5' RACE reads, TCRdb lists one record per CDR3 protein. In the table there are about 350,000 distinct CDR3 sequences, 20% of which are singletons. The sequenced sample was blood, either unsorted or a sorted T cell fraction (not recorded which). These receptors were collected from a male donor with ankylosing spondylitis or in good health (not recorded which).

The chain uses TRBV9 and TRBJ2-1; 8 positions agree with TRBD2. Losses at the gene ends were 0 bases for V and 9 bases for J; bases not matched to a gene: 5. The CDR3 is 14 residues long. Germline CDR1 and CDR2: SGDLS and YYNGEE. The CDR3 DNA reads as TGTGCCAGCAGCGTAGGCGGGGGGATGCCTGAGCAGTTCTTC. It is translated as CASSVGGGMPEQFF.

The J gene is TRBJ2-1, the V gene TRBV6-5, with D possibly TRBD1 on 6 matching bases. The CDR3 loop spans 16 amino acids. The V end lost 6 bases, the J end lost 5 bases, and 20 bases lay between the germline ends. Per germline, CDR1 MNHEY and CDR2 SVGAGI. The CDR3: CASSYGSRGPNNEQFF. The CDR3 DNA reads as TGTGCCAGCAGCTACGGTAGCAGGGGACCAAACAATGAGCAGTTCTTC.

The rearrangement links TRBV5-5 to TRBJ2-7; the D is unclear. In germline, CDR1 is SGHKS, CDR2 YYEKEE (reference sequence). The CDR3 totals 15 residues. The V gene lost 4 bases and the J gene lost 2 bases, with 16 bases spanning the gap. The CDR3 loop is CASSPAARPAYEQYF. CDR3 DNA: TGTGCCAGCAGCCCGGCCGCCAGGCCGGCCTACGAGCAGTACTTC.

The chain is built from TRBV12-3 or TRBV12-4 and TRBJ2-1; D tentatively fits TRBD1 or TRBD2 (5 bases each). V dropped 7 bases and J dropped 5 bases, with 18 bases sitting between them. This CDR3 is built from 15 residues. CDR3 sequence: CASIRIRGIHNEQFF. In nucleotides, the CDR3 is TGTGCCAGCATACGTATCCGGGGCATCCACAATGAGCAGTTCTTC.

This clonotype was counted a few times. The V gene is TRBV29-1, the J gene TRBJ2-7, with TRBD1 as a possible D gene (5 bases). The length of the CDR3 is 13 residues. V lost 0 bases and J 7 bases, leaving 13 bases between the germline ends. Germline V CDR1 and CDR2: SQVTM, ANQGSEA. The CDR3 DNA follows: TGCAGCGTTGAAGATGGGGCTAGTGAAGAGCAGTACTTC. Its translation: CSVEDGASEEQYF.

A few counts support this clonotype. The chain recombines TRBV11-1 with TRBJ2-7; 7 nucleotides agree with TRBD1. The CDR3 has 18 residues. J was trimmed by 3 bases and V by 4 bases; bases with no gene match: 18. The V gene's germline CDR1 is SGHAT and CDR2 FQDESV (reference sequence). The CDR3 spells CASSSTRTSWTGGYEQYF. The CDR3 bases are TGTGCCAGCAGCTCTACCCGCACCTCCTGGACAGGCGGCTACGAGCAGTACTTC.

The chain carries TRBV29-1 and TRBJ2-7; no clear D. The CDR3 covers 13 residues. V lost 6 bases to trimming and J lost 1 base, with 13 bases between them. Germline assignment: CDR1 SQVTM and CDR2 ANQGSEA. The CDR3 protein is CSVTEGFSYEQYF. Here the CDR3 DNA reads TGCAGCGTAACTGAAGGGTTTTCCTACGAGCAGTACTTC.

The rearrangement links TRBV7-2 to TRBJ2-5, with 9 bases matching TRBD2. Trimming removed 1 base from V and 2 bases from J; junction bases left unmatched: 8. CDR3 length equals 17 residues. Looked up from germline, CDR1 is SGHTA and CDR2 is FQGNSA. CDR3 protein: CASSLGRVAGGQETQYF. CDR3 coding DNA: TGTGCCAGCAGCTTAGGCCGGGTGGCGGGGGGGCAAGAGACCCAGTACTTC.

The V call is TRBV6-4, the J call TRBJ2-4; D is ambiguous. Per germline, CDR1 MRHNA and CDR2 SNTAGT. Trimming pared 2 bases from V and 6 bases from J, leaving 5 bases between. This CDR3 region has 12 residues. The CDR3 sequence is CASSDGRNIQYF. CDR3 nucleotides: TGTGCCAGCAGTGACGGCAGAAACATTCAGTACTTC.

The chain joins TRBV6-5 to TRBJ2-1, with 7 positions matching TRBD1. From germline, CDR1 is MNHEY and CDR2 SVGAGI. V shed 2 bases and J 10 bases; nucleotides not matched to a gene: 2. The CDR3 is made up of 12 amino acids. CDR3 residues: CASSYRDREQFF. The DNA of the CDR3 is TGTGCCAGCAGTTACAGGGACAGAGAGCAGTTCTTC.

This clonotype was counted a few times. The chain couples TRBV9 to TRBJ2-1, with TRBD2 matching 9 bases. The CDR3 contains 15 residues. Per germline, CDR1 SGDLS and CDR2 YYNGEE. The V gene end was trimmed by 3 bases and the J gene end by 6 bases; junction bases not matched to a gene: 7. CDR3 residues: CASSDQRGVGNEQFF. CDR3 bases: TGTGCCAGCAGCGACCAGCGGGGGGTGGGCAATGAGCAGTTCTTC.

The V gene is TRBV10-3, the J gene TRBJ2-3; possibly TRBD2 for D (5 bases). The V and J ends lost 2 bases and 6 bases respectively, with 9 bases between them. CDR1 and CDR2 (germline): ENHRY, SYGVKD. CDR3 length: 13 amino acids. CDR3 coding DNA: TGTGCCATCAGTGAGCCGGACTCGGATACGCAGTATTTT. Protein sequence: CAISEPDSDTQYF.

The chain combines TRBV4-2 with TRBJ2-3; 15 bases are a match to TRBD2. The CDR3 has 18 residues. The V gene end was trimmed by 5 bases and the J gene end by 0 bases; junction bases not matched to a gene: 6. CDR1 and CDR2 from the germline V gene are LGHNA and YNFKEQ. Here the CDR3 DNA reads TGTGCCAGCAGCGAAGGACTAGCGGGGGGGCCGAGCACAGATACGCAGTATTTT. It encodes CASSEGLAGGPSTDTQYF.

This clonotype turned up a few times. The chain has TRBV6-1 and TRBJ2-2; no firm D call. Germline V CDR1 and CDR2: MNHNS, SASEGT. Trimming took off 5 bases at V and 6 bases at J, with 22 bases between the two ends. The CDR3 has 17 amino acids. CDR3 loop: CASSPWILSEWAGELFF. The CDR3 bases are TGTGCCAGCAGTCCATGGATATTAAGCGAGTGGGCCGGGGAGCTGTTTTTT.